This TCR beta chain was recorded in a study of shared clonotypes between healthy human individuals. Unsorted material relied on approximately 90 million PBMCs as the source of genomic DNA. Each unsorted PBMC replicate got 300 ng genomic DNA, roughly 30,000 genomes. Assay used: immunoSEQ multiplex PCR; TCRdb lists only in-frame clones, some missing. The sample has hundreds of thousands of clones; roughly 80% are singletons. CDR3 length: 18 amino acids. V lost 7 bases to trimming and J lost 0 bases, with 21 bases between them. CDR1 is SGHAT and CDR2 is FQNNGV in the germline V gene. The clonotype originates from a woman between 35 and 50 years old in good health. Some clones in this sample may be carry-over from other donors' samples. Sample: PBMCs. This chain links TRBV11-2 with TRBJ2-2; maybe TRBD2 (5 bases). This CDR3 reads CASTQLGWRAPNTGELFF. Here the CDR3 DNA reads TGTGCCAGCACCCAGCTTGGGTGGCGGGCACCGAACACCGGGGAGCTGTTTTTT.